This TCR beta chain was sequenced for a study of blood T cells in healthy people across ages. Regarding the study as a whole: No conclusive comparison of naive versus antigen-experienced cells was possible with unsorted PBMCs. When one million T cells were used, diversity estimates were thought to be underestimates. Changes in expanded clonotypes were possibly confounded, as the CMV status of donors was unknown.

Together with a sample-barcoded 5' primer, a J-beta primer mix was included in a second PCR lasting about 7 to 12 cycles. Per-sample output comprised a minimum of 2.5 million paired-end reads containing CDR3. TCRdb recomputed calls from the 5' RACE reads with MiXCR, one row per CDR3 protein. The repertoire holds 1.5 million or so distinct CDR3 sequences, 40% to 50% seen once, with under 8% in the top ten. The CDR3 contains 13 residues. V lost 2 bases and J lost 14; bases outside the gene matches: 7. The germline CDR1 and CDR2 sequences are MNHEY and SMNVEV (reference sequence). This clonotype was found a few times. Its specificity is not known.

Sequenced sample: blood. This chain joins TRBV27 and TRBJ2-3; 10 bases align to TRBD1. This clonotype originated in a woman under 30 in good health. CDR3 loop: CASSLRGTGEWYF. CDR3 DNA sequence: TGTGCCAGCAGTTTACGCGGGACAGGGGAATGGTATTTT.